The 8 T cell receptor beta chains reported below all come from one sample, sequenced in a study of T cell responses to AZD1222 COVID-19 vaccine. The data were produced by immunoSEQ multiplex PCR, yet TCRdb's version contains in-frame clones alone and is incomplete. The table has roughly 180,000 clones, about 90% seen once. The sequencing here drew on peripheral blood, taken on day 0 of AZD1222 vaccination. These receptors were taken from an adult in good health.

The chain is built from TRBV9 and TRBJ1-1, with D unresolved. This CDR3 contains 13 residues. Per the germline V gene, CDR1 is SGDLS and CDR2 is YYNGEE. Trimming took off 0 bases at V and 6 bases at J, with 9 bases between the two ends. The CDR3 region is CASSVDGKSEAFF. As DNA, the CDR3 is TGTGCCAGCAGCGTAGACGGGAAGTCTGAAGCTTTCTTT. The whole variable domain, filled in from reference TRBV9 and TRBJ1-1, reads DSGVTQTPKHLITATGQRVTLRCSPRSGDLSVYWYQQSLDQGLQFLIQYYNGEERAKGNILERFSAQQFPDLHSELNLSSLELGDSALYFCASSVDGKSEAFFGQGTRLTVV.

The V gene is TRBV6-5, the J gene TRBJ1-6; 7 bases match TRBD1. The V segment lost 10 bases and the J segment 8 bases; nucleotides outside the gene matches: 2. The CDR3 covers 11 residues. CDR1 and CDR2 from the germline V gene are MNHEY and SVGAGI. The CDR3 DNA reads TGTGCCACAGGGGGAGATTCACCCCTCCACTTT. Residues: CATGGDSPLHF.

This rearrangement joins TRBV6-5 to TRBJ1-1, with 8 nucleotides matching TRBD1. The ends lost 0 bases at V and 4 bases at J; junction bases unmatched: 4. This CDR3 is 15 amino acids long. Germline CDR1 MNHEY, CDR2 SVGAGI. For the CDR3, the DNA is TGTGCCAGCAGTTACTCGAGGACAGGGCCCACTGAAGCTTTCTTT. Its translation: CASSYSRTGPTEAFF.

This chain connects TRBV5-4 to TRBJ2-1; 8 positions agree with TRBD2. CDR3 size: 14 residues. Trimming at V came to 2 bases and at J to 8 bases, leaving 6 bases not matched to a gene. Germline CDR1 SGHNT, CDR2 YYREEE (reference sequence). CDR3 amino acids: CASSFGGVRDEQFF. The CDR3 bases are TGTGCCAGCAGCTTCGGGGGGGTTAGGGATGAGCAGTTCTTC.

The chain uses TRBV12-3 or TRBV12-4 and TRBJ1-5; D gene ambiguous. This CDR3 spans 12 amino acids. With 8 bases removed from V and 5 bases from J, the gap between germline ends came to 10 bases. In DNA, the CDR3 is TGTGCCAGCGGCCTCTCACATCAGCCCCAGCATTTT. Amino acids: CASGLSHQPQHF.

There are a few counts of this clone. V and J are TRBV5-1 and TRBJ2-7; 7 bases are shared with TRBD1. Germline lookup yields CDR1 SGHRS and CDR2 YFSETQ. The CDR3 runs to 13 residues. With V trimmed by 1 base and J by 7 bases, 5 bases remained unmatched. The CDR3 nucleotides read TGCGCCAGCAGCTTGCCTAGGGGGCAGGAGCAGTACTTC. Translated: CASSLPRGQEQYF.

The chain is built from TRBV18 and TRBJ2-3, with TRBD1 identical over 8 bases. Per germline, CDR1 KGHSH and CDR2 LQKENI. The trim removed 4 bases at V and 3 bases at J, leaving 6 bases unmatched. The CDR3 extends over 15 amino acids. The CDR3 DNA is TGTGCCAGCTCACTGACAGGGGATGGAACAGATACGCAGTATTTT. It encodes CASSLTGDGTDTQYF.

The CDR3 reads CASSTAGGGSPLHF. The CDR3 bases are TGTGCCAGCAGTACCGCAGGAGGGGGTTCACCCCTCCACTTT. V is TRBV28 and J is TRBJ1-6, with a possible D match to TRBD1 (6 bases). Looked up from germline, CDR1 is MDHEN and CDR2 is SYDVKM. The CDR3 is made up of 14 amino acids. Between the trimmed V and J ends, which lost 5 bases and 9 bases, there was a span of 14 bases.